Below, 32 T cell receptor beta chains from the same sample are listed, as sequenced in a study of cytomegalovirus exposure and HLA in healthy donors. The repertoire was sequenced with immunoSEQ multiplex PCR; TCRdb's copy has only in-frame clones and lacks some. The sample contains about 280,000 clones, approximately 87% of which appear only once. Sequenced: PBMCs. These receptors were obtained from a woman between 18 and 29 years old in good health and CMV-seronegative.

V usage is TRBV7-9 and J usage is TRBJ1-1; D ambiguous. This CDR3 comprises 14 residues. CDR1 SEHNR and CDR2 FQNEAQ come from the germline V gene (reference sequence). V gave up 3 bases and J gave up 0 bases, with 8 bases separating them. The CDR3 loop reads CASSFYSMNTEAFF. In DNA, the CDR3 is TGTGCCAGCAGCTTTTACAGTATGAACACTGAAGCTTTCTTT. The whole variable domain, remainder taken from reference TRBV7-9 and TRBJ1-1, is DTGVSQNPRHKITKRGQNVTFRCDPISEHNRLYWYRQTLGQGPEFLTYFQNEAQLEKSRLLSDRFSAERPKGSFSTLEIQRTEQGDSAMYLCASSFYSMNTEAFFGQGTRLTVV.

The rearrangement uses TRBV18 and TRBJ2-7; 8 nucleotides line up with TRBD2. This CDR3 spans 13 amino acids. With V trimmed by 5 bases and J by 3 bases, 3 bases remained unmatched. Germline V gene sequence: CDR1 KGHSH, CDR2 LQKENI. CDR3 coding DNA: TGTGCCAGCTCAACCCTAGCGGGCTACGAGCAGTACTTC. Amino acid sequence: CASSTLAGYEQYF.

The chain joins TRBV28 to TRBJ2-5; tentative D call: TRBD1 (5 bases). The germline V gene encodes CDR1 MDHEN and CDR2 SYDVKM. Trimming shortened V by 2 bases and J by 5 bases, and 12 bases separated the two germline ends. The CDR3 is made up of 14 amino acids. DNA for the CDR3: TGTGCCAGCAGTTTACAGGGTGTGGTGGAGACCCAGTACTTC. It translates to CASSLQGVVETQYF. Drawing the rest from reference TRBV28 and TRBJ2-5, the complete variable domain is DVKVTQSSRYLVKRTGEKVFLECVQDMDHENMFWYRQDPGLGLRLIYFSYDVKMKEKGDIPEGYSVSREKKERFSLILESASTNQTSMYLCASSLQGVVETQYFGPGTRLLVL.

This chain links TRBV13 with TRBJ1-2; a weak D match, TRBD1 (6 bases). The CDR3 length is 13 residues. Germline V gene data show CDR1 as PRHDT and CDR2 as FYEKMQ (reference sequence). V dropped 4 bases and J dropped 2 bases, with 8 bases sitting between them. This CDR3 is CASSSTGNYGYTF. Written as DNA, the CDR3 is TGTGCCAGCAGCTCTACAGGGAACTATGGCTACACCTTC.

V gene TRBV7-9 combines with J gene TRBJ2-7; TRBD2 aligns across 7 bases. The V gene's germline CDR1 is SEHNR and CDR2 FQNEAQ (reference sequence). The junction had 12 bases not matched to a gene; V was cut back by 7 bases and J by 0 bases. This CDR3 region has 16 residues. CDR3 amino acids: CASTVRLASGSYEQYF. CDR3 nucleotides: TGTGCCAGCACCGTCCGGTTGGCTAGCGGCTCCTACGAGCAGTACTTC.

This clone was counted once. DNA for the CDR3: TGTGCCAGCAGCCCGGGACAGGGGGCCGCTGAAAAACTGTTTTTT. Translating gives CASSPGQGAAEKLFF. The chain combines TRBV7-9 with TRBJ1-4; 12 nucleotides line up with TRBD1. The CDR3 spans 15 residues. The V gene end was trimmed by 5 bases and the J gene end by 7 bases; junction bases not matched to a gene: 5. The germline CDR1 and CDR2 sequences are SEHNR and FQNEAQ (reference sequence). Supplemented by reference TRBV7-9 and TRBJ1-4, the full variable domain reads DTGVSQNPRHKITKRGQNVTFRCDPISEHNRLYWYRQTLGQGPEFLTYFQNEAQLEKSRLLSDRFSAERPKGSFSTLEIQRTEQGDSAMYLCASSPGQGAAEKLFFGSGTQLSVL.

The V call is TRBV7-8, the J call TRBJ1-4, with TRBD1 as a possible D gene (5 bases). The ends were cut back, 4 bases at V and 4 bases at J, with 13 bases in the middle. CDR1 SGHVS and CDR2 FQNEAQ come from the germline V gene. The CDR3 is 15 amino acids. The CDR3 DNA sequence: TGTGCCAGCAGCTCCCGGCGGGACCTTAATGAAAAACTGTTTTTT. It translates to CASSSRRDLNEKLFF.

The genes are TRBV6-6 and TRBJ2-7, with D tentatively TRBD2 (5 bases). Germline V gene data show CDR1 as MNHNY and CDR2 as SVGAGI (reference sequence). The CDR3 runs 12 residues. Trimming cost V 5 bases and J 3 bases, with 8 bases left between them. CDR3 amino acids: CASSEGSYEQYF. As DNA, the CDR3 is TGTGCCAGCAGTGAGGGAAGCTACGAGCAGTACTTC.

The chain has TRBV5-1 and TRBJ2-1; 9 bases are shared with TRBD1. V trimming: 4 bases; J trimming: 15 bases; junction bases outside the gene matches: 14. Germline V lookup: CDR1 SGHRS, CDR2 YFSETQ. CDR3 length equals 14 residues. The CDR3, as DNA: TGCGCCAGCAGCGCAACACAGGGGGCTGGCCTCCCGTTCTTC. This sequence encodes CASSATQGAGLPFF.

The chain has TRBV18 and TRBJ2-1, with 12 positions matching TRBD2. The germline gives CDR1 KGHSH, CDR2 LQKENI. Trimming removed 3 bases from V and 9 bases from J; junction bases left unmatched: 6. The CDR3 contains 15 residues. The CDR3 reads CASSPPSGRAGEQFF. The CDR3 DNA sequence: TGTGCCAGCTCACCGCCTAGCGGGAGGGCAGGTGAGCAGTTCTTC.

The DNA for the CDR3 is TGTGCCAGCAGCTCGCAGACAGGCGCAGGGGGCTACACCTTC. This codes for CASSSQTGAGGYTF. This chain links TRBV11-2 with TRBJ1-2; D perhaps matches TRBD1 (6 bases). The ends were cut back, 4 bases at V and 8 bases at J, with 17 bases in the middle. The CDR3 runs 14 residues. Germline lookup yields CDR1 SGHAT and CDR2 FQNNGV.

CDR3 loop: CASSYDRGRGYTF. In DNA form, the CDR3 reads TGTGCCAGCAGCTACGACAGGGGCCGTGGCTACACCTTC. The chain couples TRBV14 to TRBJ1-2; 8 nucleotides align to TRBD1. Unmatched junction bases numbered 6, after V lost 5 bases and J lost 7 bases. The germline CDR1 and CDR2 sequences are SGHDN and FVKESK. This CDR3 contains 13 residues.

The CDR3 DNA is TGTGCCAGCAGCGCGCGCCTTCTAGCGGGAGACACCGGGGAGCTGTTTTTT. This gives the protein CASSARLLAGDTGELFF. This chain joins TRBV7-2 and TRBJ2-2; TRBD2 aligns across 10 bases. With V trimmed by 5 bases and J by 3 bases, 9 bases remained unmatched. CDR1 SGHTA and CDR2 FQGNSA come from the germline V gene. The CDR3 contains 17 residues.

The V and J genes are TRBV19 and TRBJ2-3, with 7 bases lining up with TRBD2. This CDR3 has 14 residues. Unmatched junction bases numbered 7, after V lost 8 bases and J lost 2 bases. Per germline, CDR1 LNHDA and CDR2 SQIVND (reference sequence). CDR3 region: CASRLAANTDTQYF. As DNA, the CDR3 is TGTGCCAGTCGCCTAGCGGCGAACACAGATACGCAGTATTTT.

This CDR3 is CASNTFTGNYGYTF. The CDR3 DNA reads TGTGCCAGCAACACATTTACAGGGAACTATGGCTACACCTTC. The chain employs TRBV6-5 and TRBJ1-2; D may be TRBD1 (6 bases). Germline CDR1 and CDR2: MNHEY and SVGAGI. Trimming took 7 bases from V and 2 from J, leaving 14 bases between them. The CDR3 contains 14 residues.

This rearrangement joins TRBV19 to TRBJ2-1, with 10 nucleotides matching TRBD2. Per germline, CDR1 LNHDA and CDR2 SQIVND (reference sequence). V trimming: 6 bases; J trimming: 6 bases; junction bases outside the gene matches: 5. There are 14 residues in the CDR3. The CDR3 is CASSLRLAGNEQFF. CDR3 coding DNA: TGTGCCAGTAGCCTCCGACTAGCGGGCAATGAGCAGTTCTTC.

The V call is TRBV25-1, the J call TRBJ2-3; 7 bases match TRBD1. The CDR3 has 17 residues. V lost 4 bases and J lost 0; bases outside the gene matches: 10. The V gene's germline CDR1 is MGHDK and CDR2 SYGVNS. CDR3 in DNA: TGTGCCAGCAGTGCCCACCGGGCAGGGGGTAGCACAGATACGCAGTATTTT. It encodes CASSAHRAGGSTDTQYF.

The V and J genes are TRBV9 and TRBJ2-5; the D gene is possibly TRBD1 (5 bases). This CDR3 region has 16 residues. The germline V gene has CDR1 SGDLS and CDR2 YYNGEE. The V end was cut by 0 bases, the J end by 2 bases, with 14 bases between. In DNA, the CDR3 is TGTGCCAGCAGCGTAGCTGCAGGGTCGGGTCAAGAGACCCAGTACTTC. Its translation: CASSVAAGSGQETQYF.

This chain joins TRBV27 and TRBJ2-1; D is possibly TRBD2 (6 bases). The CDR3 covers 15 residues. Germline CDR1 is MNHEY and CDR2 is SMNVEV (reference sequence). V was clipped by 5 bases and J by 7 bases, with 18 bases between them. CDR3 sequence (DNA): TGTGCCAGCAGTCGAAGGGCGGGGACCATTAATGAGCAGTTCTTC. It yields the protein CASSRRAGTINEQFF.

This chain links TRBV6-5 with TRBJ2-2; D might be TRBD1 (5 bases). Germline V gene sequence: CDR1 MNHEY, CDR2 SVGAGI. Trimming shortened V by 4 bases and J by 6 bases, and 9 bases separated the two germline ends. CDR3 size: 13 residues. CDR3 nucleotides: TGTGCCAGCAGTTCAGGGTGGGCCGGGGAGCTGTTTTTT. As protein: CASSSGWAGELFF.

This clone occurred once. This rearrangement joins TRBV28 to TRBJ2-7; 7 nucleotides line up with TRBD1. The CDR3 has 15 residues. The junction had 11 bases not matched to a gene; V was cut back by 5 bases and J by 4 bases. CDR1 and CDR2 (germline): MDHEN, SYDVKM. The DNA of the CDR3 is TGTGCCAGCAGTGGGACAGTTGCATTGGCTTACGAGCAGTACTTC. It codes for CASSGTVALAYEQYF. Based on the CDR3 plus reference TRBV28 and TRBJ2-7, the full variable domain is DVKVTQSSRYLVKRTGEKVFLECVQDMDHENMFWYRQDPGLGLRLIYFSYDVKMKEKGDIPEGYSVSREKKERFSLILESASTNQTSMYLCASSGTVALAYEQYFGPGTRLTVT.

The V call is TRBV29-1, the J call TRBJ2-7; 10 bases match TRBD2. The CDR3 loop spans 13 amino acids. V dropped 6 bases and J dropped 5; count of bases not matched to a gene: 7. CDR1 SQVTM and CDR2 ANQGSEA come from the germline V gene. Here the CDR3 DNA reads TGCAGCGTCGCCGGACTAGCGGAAAACGAGCAGTACTTC. Residues: CSVAGLAENEQYF.

The gene calls are TRBV30 and TRBJ2-3, with TRBD1 matching over 9 bases. The CDR3 runs to 15 residues. Germline assignment: CDR1 GTSNPN and CDR2 SVGIG (reference sequence). V shed 3 bases, J shed 7 bases, and the junction held 11 bases outside the gene matches. CDR3 residues: CAWREAGTGINTQYF. In DNA, the CDR3 is TGTGCCTGGAGAGAGGCCGGGACAGGGATAAATACGCAGTATTTT.

V gene TRBV6-1 combines with J gene TRBJ2-5; 10 bases align to TRBD2. CDR1 and CDR2 (germline): MNHNS, SASEGT. The CDR3 is 14 amino acids. After removal of 6 bases from V and 5 bases from J, the junction contained 6 bases not matched to a gene. The CDR3 spells CASRFLAGVETQYF. CDR3 sequence (DNA): TGTGCCAGCAGATTCCTAGCGGGAGTTGAGACCCAGTACTTC.

The chain carries TRBV12-5 and TRBJ2-7; D remains ambiguous. The V gene's germline CDR1 is LGHNT and CDR2 FRNRAP. Trimming removed 1 base at V and 4 bases at J, with 5 bases between. The CDR3 spans 12 residues. The CDR3 nucleotides read TGTGCTAGTGGTTTGGCAGGTTACGAGCAGTACTTC. Translating it yields CASGLAGYEQYF. The whole variable domain, filled in from reference TRBV12-5 and TRBJ2-7, reads DARVTQTPRHKVTEMGQEVTMRCQPILGHNTVFWYRQTMMQGLELLAYFRNRAPLDDSGMPKDRFSAEMPDATLATLKIQPSEPRDSAVYFCASGLAGYEQYFGPGTRLTVT.

The gene calls are TRBV6-1 and TRBJ1-2; weak D call: TRBD1 (5 bases). V lost 9 bases to trimming and J lost 3 bases, with 17 bases between them. This CDR3 has 14 amino acids. The germline gives CDR1 MNHNS, CDR2 SASEGT. As DNA, the CDR3 is TGTGCCAGGGGGGGGGTCGGGCTAGACTATGGCTACACCTTC. Its translation: CARGGVGLDYGYTF.

The genes are TRBV28 and TRBJ1-2; no definite D call. This CDR3 contains 12 residues. CDR1 is MDHEN, CDR2 SYDVKM, per germline. V was pared by 6 bases and J by 5 bases, with 10 bases between. The CDR3 is CASSPRKYGYTF. CDR3 DNA sequence: TGTGCCAGCAGCCCGCGTAAATATGGCTACACCTTC.

The rearrangement links TRBV6-1 to TRBJ2-7; maybe TRBD1 (5 bases). Germline loops: CDR1 MNHNS, CDR2 SASEGT. This CDR3 comprises 12 residues. Trimming removed 6 bases from V and 6 bases from J, with 12 bases in between. CDR3 sequence reads: CASSFQGAEQYF. The DNA of the CDR3 is TGTGCCAGCAGCTTTCAGGGTGCCGAGCAGTACTTC.

This clone appeared once. V usage is TRBV4-1 and J usage is TRBJ2-2, with D unclear. The V end lost 0 bases, the J end lost 4 bases, and 6 bases lay between the germline ends. CDR3 size: 14 residues. Germline V lookup: CDR1 MGHRA, CDR2 YSYEKL. The DNA for the CDR3 is TGCGCCAGCAGCCAAGATTATCCCACCGGGGAGCTGTTTTTT. Translating it yields CASSQDYPTGELFF.

Only a few counts were recorded for this clone. This chain uses TRBV4-3 with TRBJ2-1; D is perhaps TRBD1 (5 bases). The germline gives CDR1 LGHNA, CDR2 YSLEER. This CDR3 is 15 amino acids long. Trimming took off 6 bases at V and 4 bases at J, with 16 bases between the two ends. CDR3 nucleotide sequence: TGCGCCAGCAGTCCCACCACGGACAAATACAATGAGCAGTTCTTC. Translated: CASSPTTDKYNEQFF.

This CDR3 reads CASSGGDGTNYGYTF. The CDR3 DNA is TGTGCCAGCAGTGGGGGGGACGGAACTAACTATGGCTACACCTTC. V gene TRBV6-5 combines with J gene TRBJ1-2, with TRBD1 as a possible D gene (5 bases). The V and J ends lost 5 bases and 0 bases respectively, with 13 bases between them. The CDR3 spans 15 residues. Germline lookup yields CDR1 MNHEY and CDR2 SVGAGI.

V gene TRBV23-1 combines with J gene TRBJ1-1; TRBD1 is a possible D gene (5 bases). TRBV23-1 counts as an open reading frame of uncertain function. The ends were cut back, 5 bases at V and 5 bases at J, with 21 bases in the middle. This CDR3 has 16 amino acids. CDR3 nucleotides: TGCGCCAGCAGTTCCTGGGGGGGATGGAGGATGACTGAAGCTTTCTTT. It encodes CASSSWGGWRMTEAFF.